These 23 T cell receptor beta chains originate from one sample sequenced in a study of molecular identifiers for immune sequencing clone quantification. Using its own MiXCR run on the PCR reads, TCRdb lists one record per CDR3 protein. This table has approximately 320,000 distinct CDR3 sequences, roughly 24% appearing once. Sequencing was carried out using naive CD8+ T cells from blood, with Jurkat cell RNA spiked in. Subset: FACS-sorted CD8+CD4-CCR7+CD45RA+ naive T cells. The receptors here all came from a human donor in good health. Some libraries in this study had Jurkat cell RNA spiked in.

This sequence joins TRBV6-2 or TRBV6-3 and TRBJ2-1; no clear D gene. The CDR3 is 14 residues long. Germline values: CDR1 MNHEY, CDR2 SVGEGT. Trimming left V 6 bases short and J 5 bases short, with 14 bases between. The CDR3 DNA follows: TGTGCCAGCAGCCCGATCACCCTCGACAATGAGCAGTTCTTC. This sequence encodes CASSPITLDNEQFF.

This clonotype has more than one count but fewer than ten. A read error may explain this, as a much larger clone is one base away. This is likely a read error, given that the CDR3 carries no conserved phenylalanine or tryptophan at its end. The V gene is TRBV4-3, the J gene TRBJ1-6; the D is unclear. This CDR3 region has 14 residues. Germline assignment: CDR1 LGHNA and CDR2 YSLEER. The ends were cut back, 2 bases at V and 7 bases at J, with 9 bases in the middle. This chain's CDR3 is CASSQQRLNSPLHL. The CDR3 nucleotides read TGCGCCAGCAGCCAACAGAGGTTGAATTCACCCCTCCACCTT.

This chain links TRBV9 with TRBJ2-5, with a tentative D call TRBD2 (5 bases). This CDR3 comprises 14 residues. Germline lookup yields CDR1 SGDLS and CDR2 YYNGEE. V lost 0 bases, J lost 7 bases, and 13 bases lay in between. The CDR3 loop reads CASSVVDGAGTQYF. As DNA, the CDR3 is TGTGCCAGCAGCGTAGTTGACGGCGCGGGGACCCAGTACTTC.

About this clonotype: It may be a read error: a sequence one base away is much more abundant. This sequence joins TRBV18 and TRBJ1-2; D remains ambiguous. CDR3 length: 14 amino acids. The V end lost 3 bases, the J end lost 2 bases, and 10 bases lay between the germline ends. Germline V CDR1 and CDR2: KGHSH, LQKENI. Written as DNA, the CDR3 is TGTGCCAGCTCACCGTCCGGCGGCAACTATGGCTACACCTTC. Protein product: CASSPSGGNYGYTF.

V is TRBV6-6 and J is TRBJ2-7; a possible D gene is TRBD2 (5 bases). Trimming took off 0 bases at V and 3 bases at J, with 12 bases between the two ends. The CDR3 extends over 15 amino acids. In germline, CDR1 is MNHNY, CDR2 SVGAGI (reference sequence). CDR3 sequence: CASSYSDWESYEQYF. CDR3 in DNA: TGTGCCAGCAGTTACTCGGATTGGGAGAGCTACGAGCAGTACTTC.

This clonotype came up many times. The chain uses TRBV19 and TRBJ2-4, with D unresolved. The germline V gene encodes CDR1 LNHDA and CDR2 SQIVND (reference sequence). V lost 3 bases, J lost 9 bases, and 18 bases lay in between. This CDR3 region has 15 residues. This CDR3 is CASSISNPVVSIQYF. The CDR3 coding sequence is TGTGCCAGTAGTATCTCAAACCCAGTCGTATCCATTCAGTACTTC. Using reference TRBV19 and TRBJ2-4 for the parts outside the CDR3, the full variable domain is DGGITQSPKYLFRKEGQNVTLSCEQNLNHDAMYWYRQDPGQGLRLIYYSQIVNDFQKGDIAEGYSVSREKKESFPLTVTSAQKNPTAFYLCASSISNPVVSIQYFGAGTRLSVL.

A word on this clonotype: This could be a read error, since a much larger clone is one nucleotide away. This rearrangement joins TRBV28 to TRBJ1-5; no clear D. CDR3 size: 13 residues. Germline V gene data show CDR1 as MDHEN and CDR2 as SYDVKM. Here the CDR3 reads CASSLFSYQPQRF. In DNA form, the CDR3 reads TGTGCCAGCAGTTTGTTCTCGTATCAGCCCCAGCGTTTT.

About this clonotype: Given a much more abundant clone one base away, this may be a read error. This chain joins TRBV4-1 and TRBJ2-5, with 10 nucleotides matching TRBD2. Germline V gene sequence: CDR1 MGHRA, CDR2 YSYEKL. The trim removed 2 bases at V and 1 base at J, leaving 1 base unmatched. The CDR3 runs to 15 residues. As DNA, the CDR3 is TGCGCCAGCAGCCAATGGACTAGCGGCCAAGAGACCCAGTACTTC. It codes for CASSQWTSGQETQYF.

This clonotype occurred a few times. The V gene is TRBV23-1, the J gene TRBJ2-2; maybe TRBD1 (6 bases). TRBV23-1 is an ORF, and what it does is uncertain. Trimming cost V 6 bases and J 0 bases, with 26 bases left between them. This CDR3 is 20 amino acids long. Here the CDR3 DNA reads TGCGCCAGCAGGAGAAAACAGGGCGTCTTTTTGAAAGCGAACACCGGGGAGCTGTTTTTT. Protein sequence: CASRRKQGVFLKANTGELFF.

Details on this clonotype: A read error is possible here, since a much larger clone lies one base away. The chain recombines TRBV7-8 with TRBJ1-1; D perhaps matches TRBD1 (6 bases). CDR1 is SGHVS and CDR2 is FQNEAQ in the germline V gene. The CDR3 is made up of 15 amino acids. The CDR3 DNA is TGTGCCGGCAGCTTAGCGCTGGGGGCGGAAACTGAAGCTTTCTTT. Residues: CAGSLALGAETEAFF.

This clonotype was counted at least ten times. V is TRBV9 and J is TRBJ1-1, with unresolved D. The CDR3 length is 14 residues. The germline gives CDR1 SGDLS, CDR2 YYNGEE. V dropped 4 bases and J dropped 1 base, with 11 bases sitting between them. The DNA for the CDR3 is TGTGCCAGCAGCCCCGATGGCCCGAACACTGAAGCTTTCTTT. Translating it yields CASSPDGPNTEAFF.

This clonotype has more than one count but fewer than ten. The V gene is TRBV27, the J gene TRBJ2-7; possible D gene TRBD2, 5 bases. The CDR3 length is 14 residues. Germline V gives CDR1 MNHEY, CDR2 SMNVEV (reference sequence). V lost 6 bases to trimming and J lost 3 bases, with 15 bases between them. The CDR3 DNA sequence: TGTGCCAGCAGCCCGAGGGCCGAAGGCTACGAGCAGTACTTC. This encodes CASSPRAEGYEQYF.

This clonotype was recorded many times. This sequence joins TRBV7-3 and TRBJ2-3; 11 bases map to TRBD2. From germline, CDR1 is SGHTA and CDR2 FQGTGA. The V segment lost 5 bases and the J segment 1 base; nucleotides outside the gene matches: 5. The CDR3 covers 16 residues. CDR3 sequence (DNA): TGTGCCAGCAGCCCCTCGGGACTAGCGGGCACAGATACGCAGTATTTT. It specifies CASSPSGLAGTDTQYF.

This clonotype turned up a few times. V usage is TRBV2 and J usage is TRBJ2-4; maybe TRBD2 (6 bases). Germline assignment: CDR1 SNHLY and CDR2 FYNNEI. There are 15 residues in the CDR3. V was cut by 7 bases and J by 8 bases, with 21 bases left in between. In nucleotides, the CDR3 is TGTGCCAGCAACGGAGGGGAGATAGGGGAGGACATTCAGTACTTC. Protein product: CASNGGEIGEDIQYF.

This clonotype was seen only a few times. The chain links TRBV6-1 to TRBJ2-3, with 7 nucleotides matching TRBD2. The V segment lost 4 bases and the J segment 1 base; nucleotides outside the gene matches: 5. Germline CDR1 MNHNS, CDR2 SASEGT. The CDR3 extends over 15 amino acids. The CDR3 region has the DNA TGTGCCAGCAGTGCAGAGCGGGATGGCACAGATACGCAGTATTTT. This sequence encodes CASSAERDGTDTQYF.

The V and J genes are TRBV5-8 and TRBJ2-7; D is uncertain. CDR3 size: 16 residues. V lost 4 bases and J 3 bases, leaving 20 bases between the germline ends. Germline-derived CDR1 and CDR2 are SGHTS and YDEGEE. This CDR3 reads CASSQLDGSVDYEQYF. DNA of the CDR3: TGTGCCAGCAGCCAGCTCGATGGGTCCGTTGACTACGAGCAGTACTTC.

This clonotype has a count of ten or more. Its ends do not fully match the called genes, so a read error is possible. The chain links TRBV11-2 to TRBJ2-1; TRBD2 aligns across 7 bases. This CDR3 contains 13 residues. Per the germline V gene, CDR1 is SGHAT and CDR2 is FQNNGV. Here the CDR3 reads CASSLVSGNEQFF. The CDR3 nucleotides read TGCGCCAGCAGCTTGGTTAGCGGGAATGAGCAGTTCTTC.

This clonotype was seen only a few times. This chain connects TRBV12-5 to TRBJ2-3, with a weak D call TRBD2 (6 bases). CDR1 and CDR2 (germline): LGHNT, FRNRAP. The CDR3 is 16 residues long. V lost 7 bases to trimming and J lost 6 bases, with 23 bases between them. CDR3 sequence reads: CASATSVGRDTDTQYF. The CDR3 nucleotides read TGTGCTAGTGCCACATCCGTCGGGCGGGATACCGATACGCAGTATTTT.

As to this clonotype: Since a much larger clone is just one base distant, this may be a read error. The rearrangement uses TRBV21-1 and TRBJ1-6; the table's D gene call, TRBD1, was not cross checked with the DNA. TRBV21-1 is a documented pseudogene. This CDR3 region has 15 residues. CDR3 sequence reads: CASTPRPRRCSPLHF. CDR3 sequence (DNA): TGTGCCAGCACCCCAAGACCCCGGAGGTGCTCACCCCTCCACTTT.

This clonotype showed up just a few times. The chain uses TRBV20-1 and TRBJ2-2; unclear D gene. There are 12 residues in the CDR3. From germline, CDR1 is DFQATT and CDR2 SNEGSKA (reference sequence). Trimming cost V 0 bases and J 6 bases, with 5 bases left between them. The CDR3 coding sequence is TGCAGTGCTAGAGATCAACCCGGGGAGCTGTTTTTT. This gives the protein CSARDQPGELFF.

The CDR3 nucleotides read TGTGCCAGCAGCTTGCCCGCCAGGGGGTCGCGTACCGGGGAGCTGTTTTTT. It specifies CASSLPARGSRTGELFF. The V gene is TRBV5-6, the J gene TRBJ2-2, with 7 bases that match TRBD1. Germline CDR1 and CDR2: SGHDT and YYEEEE. CDR3 length: 17 residues. The ends lost 1 base at V and 5 bases at J; junction bases unmatched: 11.

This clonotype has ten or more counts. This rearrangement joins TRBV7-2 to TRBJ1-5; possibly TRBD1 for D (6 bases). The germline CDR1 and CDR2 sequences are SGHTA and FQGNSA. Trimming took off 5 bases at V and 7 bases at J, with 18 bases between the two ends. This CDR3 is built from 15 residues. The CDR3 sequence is CASSATAGGGQPQHF. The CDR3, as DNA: TGTGCCAGCAGCGCTACAGCCGGGGGCGGGCAGCCCCAGCATTTT.

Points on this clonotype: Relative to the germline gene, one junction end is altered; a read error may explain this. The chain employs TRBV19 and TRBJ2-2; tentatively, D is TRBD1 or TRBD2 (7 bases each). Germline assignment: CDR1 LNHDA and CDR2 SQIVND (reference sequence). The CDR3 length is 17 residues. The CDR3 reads CASTPGEGQPNTGELLF. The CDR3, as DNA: TGTGCCAGTACCCCGGGGGAGGGACAGCCGAACACCGGGGAGCTGCTTTTT.